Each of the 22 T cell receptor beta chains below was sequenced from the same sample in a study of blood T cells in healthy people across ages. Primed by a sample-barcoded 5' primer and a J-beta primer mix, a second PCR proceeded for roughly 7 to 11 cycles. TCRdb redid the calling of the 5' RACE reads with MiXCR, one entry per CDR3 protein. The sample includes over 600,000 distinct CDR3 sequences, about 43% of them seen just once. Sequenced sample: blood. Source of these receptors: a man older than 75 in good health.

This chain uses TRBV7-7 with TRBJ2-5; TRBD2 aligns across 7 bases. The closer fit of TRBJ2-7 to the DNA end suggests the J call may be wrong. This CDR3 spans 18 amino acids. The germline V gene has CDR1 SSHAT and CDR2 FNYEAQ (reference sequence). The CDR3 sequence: CASSFKSRGGAPPNEQYF. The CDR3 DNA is TGTGCCAGCAGCTTTAAGTCCCGCGGGGGAGCACCCCCTAACGAGCAGTACTTC.

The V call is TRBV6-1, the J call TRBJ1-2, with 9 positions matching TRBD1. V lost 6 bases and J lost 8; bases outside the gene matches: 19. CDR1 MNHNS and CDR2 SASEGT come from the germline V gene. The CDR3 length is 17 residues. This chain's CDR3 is CASRKTGTGFRAPGYTF. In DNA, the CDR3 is TGTGCCAGCAGGAAAACCGGGACAGGGTTTCGGGCCCCGGGCTACACCTTC.

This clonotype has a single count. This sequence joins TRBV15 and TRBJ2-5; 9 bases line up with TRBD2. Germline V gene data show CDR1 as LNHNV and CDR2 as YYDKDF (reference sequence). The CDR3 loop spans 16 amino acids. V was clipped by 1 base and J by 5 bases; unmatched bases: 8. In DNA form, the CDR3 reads TGTGCCACCAGCAGAGCCGAGCGGGGGGTGGTGGAGACCCAGTACTTC. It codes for CATSRAERGVVETQYF. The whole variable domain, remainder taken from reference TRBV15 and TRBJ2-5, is DAMVIQNPRYQVTQFGKPVTLSCSQTLNHNVMYWYQQKSSQAPKLLFHYYDKDFNNEADTPDNFQSRRPNTSFCFLDIRSPGLGDTAMYLCATSRAERGVVETQYFGPGTRLLVL.

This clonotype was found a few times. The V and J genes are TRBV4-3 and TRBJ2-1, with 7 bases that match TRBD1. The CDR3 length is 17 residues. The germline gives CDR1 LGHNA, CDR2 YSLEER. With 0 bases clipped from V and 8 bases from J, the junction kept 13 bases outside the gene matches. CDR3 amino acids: CASSQEFSGTDGDEQFF. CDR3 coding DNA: TGCGCCAGCAGCCAAGAATTCTCTGGGACAGACGGTGATGAGCAGTTCTTC.

Here the CDR3 reads CASSLGIRSGYNEQFF. For the CDR3, the DNA is TGTGCCAGCAGTTTAGGGATTCGGTCAGGATACAATGAGCAGTTCTTC. The gene calls are TRBV28 and TRBJ2-1, with D uncertain. This CDR3 contains 16 residues. V lost 2 bases and J 4 bases, leaving 15 bases between the germline ends. The germline V gene has CDR1 MDHEN and CDR2 SYDVKM.

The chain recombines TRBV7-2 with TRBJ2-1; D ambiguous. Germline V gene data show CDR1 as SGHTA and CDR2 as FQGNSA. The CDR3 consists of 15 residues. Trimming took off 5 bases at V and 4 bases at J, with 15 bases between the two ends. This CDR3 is CASSPDRQPYNEQFF. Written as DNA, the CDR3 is TGTGCCAGCAGCCCGGACCGTCAGCCATACAATGAGCAGTTCTTC.

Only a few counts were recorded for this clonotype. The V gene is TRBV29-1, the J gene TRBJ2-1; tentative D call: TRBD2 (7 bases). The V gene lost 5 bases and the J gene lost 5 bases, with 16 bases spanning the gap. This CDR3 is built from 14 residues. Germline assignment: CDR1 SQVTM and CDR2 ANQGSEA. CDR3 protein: CSVWGGPADNEQFF. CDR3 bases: TGCAGCGTTTGGGGGGGGCCAGCTGACAATGAGCAGTTCTTC.

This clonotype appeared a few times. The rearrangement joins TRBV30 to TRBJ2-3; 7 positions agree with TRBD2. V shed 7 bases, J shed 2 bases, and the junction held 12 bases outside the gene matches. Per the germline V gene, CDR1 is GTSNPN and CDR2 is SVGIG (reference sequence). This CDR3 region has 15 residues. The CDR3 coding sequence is TGTGCCTTAGTCCCCCGGGAGGTCCCCACAGATACGCAGTATTTT. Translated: CALVPREVPTDTQYF. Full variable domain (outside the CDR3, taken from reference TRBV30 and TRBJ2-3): SQTIHQWPATLVQPVGSPLSLECTVEGTSNPNLYWYRQAAGRGLQLLFYSVGIGQISSEVPQNLSASRPQDRQFILSSKKLLLSDSGFYLCALVPREVPTDTQYFGPGTRLTVL.

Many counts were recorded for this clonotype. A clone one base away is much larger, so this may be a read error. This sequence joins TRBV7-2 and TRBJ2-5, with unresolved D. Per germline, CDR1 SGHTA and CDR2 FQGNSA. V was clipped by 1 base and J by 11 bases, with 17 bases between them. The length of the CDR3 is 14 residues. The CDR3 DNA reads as TGTGCCAGCAGCTTAGTTGGCCCAGACAATGAGCAGTACTTC. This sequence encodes CASSLVGPDNEQYF. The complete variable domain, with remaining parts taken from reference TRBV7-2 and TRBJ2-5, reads GAGVSQSPSNKVTEKGKDVELRCDPISGHTALYWYRQSLGQGLEFLIYFQGNSAPDKSGLPSDRFSAERTGGSVSTLTIQRTQQEDSAVYLCASSLVGPDNEQYFGPGTRLLVL.

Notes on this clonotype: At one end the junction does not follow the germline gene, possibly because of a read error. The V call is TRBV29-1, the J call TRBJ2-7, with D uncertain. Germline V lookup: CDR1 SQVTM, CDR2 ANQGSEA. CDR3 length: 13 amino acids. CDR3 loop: CSVEDLRAETQYF. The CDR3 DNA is TGCAGCGTTGAAGACCTCCGGGCGGAGACCCAGTACTTT.

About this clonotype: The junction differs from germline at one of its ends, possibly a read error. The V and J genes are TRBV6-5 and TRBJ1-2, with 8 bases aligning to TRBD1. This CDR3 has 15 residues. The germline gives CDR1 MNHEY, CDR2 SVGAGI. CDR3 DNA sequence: TGTGTCAGCAATCCCGGACAGGGACGGGGGATAGGCTACACCTTC. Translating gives CVSNPGQGRGIGYTF.

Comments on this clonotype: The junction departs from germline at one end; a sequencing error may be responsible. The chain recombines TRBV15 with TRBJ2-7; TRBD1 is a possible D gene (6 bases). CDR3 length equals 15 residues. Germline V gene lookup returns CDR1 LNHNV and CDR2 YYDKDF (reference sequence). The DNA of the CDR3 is TGTGCCACCAGCAGAGATCGTCCACAGGGATACGGGCAGTACTTC. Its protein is CATSRDRPQGYGQYF.

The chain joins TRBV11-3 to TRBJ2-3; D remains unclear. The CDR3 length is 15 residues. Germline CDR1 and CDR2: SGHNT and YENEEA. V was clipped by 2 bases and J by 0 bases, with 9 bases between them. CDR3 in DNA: TGTGCCAGCAGCTTATCCCCGGCGAGCACAGATACGCAGTATTTT. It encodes CASSLSPASTDTQYF.

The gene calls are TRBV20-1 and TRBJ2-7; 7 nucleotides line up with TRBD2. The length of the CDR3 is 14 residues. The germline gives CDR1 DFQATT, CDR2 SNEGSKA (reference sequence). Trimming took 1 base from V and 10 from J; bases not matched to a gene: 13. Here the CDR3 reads CSARANSGLYGQYF. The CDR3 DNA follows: TGCAGTGCTAGAGCTAATAGCGGGCTCTACGGACAGTACTTC.

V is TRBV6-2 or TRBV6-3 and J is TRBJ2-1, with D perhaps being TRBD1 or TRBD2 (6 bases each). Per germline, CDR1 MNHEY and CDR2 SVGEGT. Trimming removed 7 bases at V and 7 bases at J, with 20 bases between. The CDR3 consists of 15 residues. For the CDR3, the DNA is TGTGCCAGCACCCGTCTAGGGGGGAGGAGGAATGAGCAGTTCTTC. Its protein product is CASTRLGGRRNEQFF.

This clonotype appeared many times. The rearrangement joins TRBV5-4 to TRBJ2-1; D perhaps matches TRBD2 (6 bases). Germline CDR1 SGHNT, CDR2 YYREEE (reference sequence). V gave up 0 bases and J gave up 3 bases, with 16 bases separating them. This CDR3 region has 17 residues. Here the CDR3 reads CASSLDHRGLSYNEQFF. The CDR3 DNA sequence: TGTGCCAGCAGCTTGGATCATCGGGGACTTAGCTACAATGAGCAGTTCTTC.

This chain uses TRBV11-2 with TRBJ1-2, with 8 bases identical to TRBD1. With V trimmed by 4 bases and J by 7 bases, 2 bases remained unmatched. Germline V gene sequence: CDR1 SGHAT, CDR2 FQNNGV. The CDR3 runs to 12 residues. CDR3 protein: CASSSDRAGYTF. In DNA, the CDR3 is TGTGCCAGCAGCTCGGACAGGGCTGGCTACACCTTC. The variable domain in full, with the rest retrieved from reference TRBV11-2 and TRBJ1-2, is EAGVAQSPRYKIIEKRQSVAFWCNPISGHATLYWYQQILGQGPKLLIQFQNNGVVDDSQLPKDRFSAERLKGVDSTLKIQPAKLEDSAVYLCASSSDRAGYTFGSGTRLTVV.

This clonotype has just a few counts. As DNA, the CDR3 is TGTGCCAGCAGCGCCGGGACTAGCCAGGAAGAGACCCAGTACTTC. It is translated as CASSAGTSQEETQYF. The V and J genes are TRBV11-3 and TRBJ2-5; TRBD2 agrees at 9 bases. The CDR3 runs to 15 residues. The trim removed 5 bases at V and 3 bases at J, leaving 7 bases unmatched. Per germline, CDR1 SGHNT and CDR2 YENEEA.

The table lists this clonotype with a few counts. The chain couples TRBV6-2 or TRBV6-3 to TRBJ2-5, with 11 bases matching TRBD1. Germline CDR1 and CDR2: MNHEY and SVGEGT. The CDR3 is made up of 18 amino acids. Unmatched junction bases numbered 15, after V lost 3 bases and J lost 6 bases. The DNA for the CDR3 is TGTGCCAGCAGTTATTTGGGACAGGGGGTGCCCTCCGGGCAGACCCAGTACTTC. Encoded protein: CASSYLGQGVPSGQTQYF.

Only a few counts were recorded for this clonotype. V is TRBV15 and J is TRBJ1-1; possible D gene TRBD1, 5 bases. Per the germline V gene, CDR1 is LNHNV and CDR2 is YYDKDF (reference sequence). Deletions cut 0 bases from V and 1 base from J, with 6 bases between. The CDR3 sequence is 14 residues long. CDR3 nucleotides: TGTGCCACCAGCAGAGATGGGGGGAACACTGAAGCTTTCTTT. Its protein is CATSRDGGNTEAFF. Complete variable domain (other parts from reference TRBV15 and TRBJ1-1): DAMVIQNPRYQVTQFGKPVTLSCSQTLNHNVMYWYQQKSSQAPKLLFHYYDKDFNNEADTPDNFQSRRPNTSFCFLDIRSPGLGDTAMYLCATSRDGGNTEAFFGQGTRLTVV.

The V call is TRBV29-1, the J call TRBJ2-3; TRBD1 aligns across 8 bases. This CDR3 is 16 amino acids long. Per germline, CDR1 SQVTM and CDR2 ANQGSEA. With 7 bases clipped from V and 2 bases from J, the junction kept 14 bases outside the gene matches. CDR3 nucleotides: TGCAGCGCTAAAAGGACAGGGCGTTGGTCCACAGATACGCAGTATTTT. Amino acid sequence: CSAKRTGRWSTDTQYF.

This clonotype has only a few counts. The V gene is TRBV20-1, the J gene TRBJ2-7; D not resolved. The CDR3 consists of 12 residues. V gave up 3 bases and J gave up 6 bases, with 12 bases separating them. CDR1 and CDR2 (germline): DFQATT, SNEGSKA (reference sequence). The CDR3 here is CSASEGMGEQYF. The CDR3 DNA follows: TGCAGTGCTAGCGAAGGGATGGGCGAGCAGTACTTC.